This TCR beta chain appears in the sequencing data of a study of T cell responses to AZD1222 COVID-19 vaccine. Study-wide results and caveats: A rise in Spike-specific TCR breadth and depth followed two AZD1222 doses. The sample set comprised mostly white British donors with more females, and clonal diversity was possibly underestimated. CD4 TCRs associated with vaccination spanned spike, dominating at 160-218 and 743-854.

Second-dose timings of about 4 or about 12 weeks were pooled. The assay was immunoSEQ multiplex PCR, and TCRdb's table has in-frame clones only and misses some. The profile shows about 130,000 clones, roughly 92% of them singletons. Concerning this clone itself: Its specificity is unknown. The junction differs from germline at one of its ends, possibly a read error.

The CDR3 is 15 residues long. The germline V gene has CDR1 LNHDA and CDR2 SQIVND (reference sequence). The receptor comes from an adult who received the AZD1222 COVID-19 vaccine. The rearrangement joins TRBV19 to TRBJ2-1, with a tentative D call TRBD2 (6 bases). This sample comprised peripheral blood, obtained 28 days after the second AZD1222 dose. CDR3 sequence reads: CASSIGFGGYNEQFF. CDR3 in DNA: TGTGCCAGCAGTATCGGGTTCGGGGGCTACAATGAGCAGTTCTTC.